Below, 13 T cell receptor beta chains from the same sample are listed, as sequenced in a study of blood T cell repertoires in COVID-19. The assay was immunoSEQ multiplex PCR, and TCRdb's table has in-frame clones only and misses some. The sample comprises about 68,000 clones, approximately 90% of which are singletons, and around 3.7% rests with the top ten. The sequencing input was peripheral blood. The receptors originated from a woman in her forties or fifties with COVID-19, enrolled during active disease.

The rearrangement uses TRBV7-9 and TRBJ1-3; no clear D gene. Trimming cost V 5 bases and J 4 bases, with 9 bases left between them. The CDR3 totals 13 residues. In germline, CDR1 is SEHNR, CDR2 FQNEAQ (reference sequence). CDR3 sequence reads: CASSPRWGNTIYF. The CDR3 DNA reads TGTGCCAGCAGCCCACGGTGGGGAAACACCATATATTTT.

The V gene is TRBV20-1, the J gene TRBJ2-3; TRBD2 agrees at 8 bases. Unmatched junction bases numbered 14, after V lost 3 bases and J lost 0 bases. Germline V gene sequence: CDR1 DFQATT, CDR2 SNEGSKA (reference sequence). The length of the CDR3 is 18 residues. This chain's CDR3 is CSASLGGASGTSTDTQYF. The CDR3 nucleotides read TGCAGTGCTAGTCTCGGGGGGGCTAGCGGCACTAGCACAGATACGCAGTATTTT.

This rearrangement joins TRBV7-3 to TRBJ2-7; TRBD2 might be the D (5 bases). Germline V lookup: CDR1 SGHTA, CDR2 FQGTGA. This CDR3 comprises 15 residues. V was clipped by 2 bases and J by 4 bases, with 15 bases between them. The CDR3 spells CASSLHWSGTYEQYF. In nucleotides, the CDR3 is TGTGCCAGCAGCTTACACTGGAGCGGAACATACGAGCAGTACTTC.

This chain uses TRBV18 with TRBJ2-7; D possibly corresponds to TRBD2 (5 bases). Germline lookup yields CDR1 KGHSH and CDR2 LQKENI. V was shortened by 2 bases and J by 3 bases, with 11 bases between the two germline ends. This CDR3 region has 14 residues. The CDR3 DNA is TGTGCCAGCTCACCAAGTGTTGCGGGCTACGAGCAGTACTTC. Its protein is CASSPSVAGYEQYF.

Only one count was recorded for this clone. The chain carries TRBV19 and TRBJ1-6; no definite D call. V was pared by 4 bases and J by 0 bases, with 22 bases between. Germline assignment: CDR1 LNHDA and CDR2 SQIVND (reference sequence). This CDR3 has 20 residues. Here the CDR3 reads CASSRYHPGPSGSYNSPLHF. For the CDR3, the DNA is TGTGCCAGTAGTAGATATCACCCCGGCCCGAGCGGCTCCTATAATTCACCCCTCCACTTT. Based on the CDR3 plus reference TRBV19 and TRBJ1-6, the full variable domain is DGGITQSPKYLFRKEGQNVTLSCEQNLNHDAMYWYRQDPGQGLRLIYYSQIVNDFQKGDIAEGYSVSREKKESFPLTVTSAQKNPTAFYLCASSRYHPGPSGSYNSPLHFGNGTRLTVT.

This clone was counted between two and nine times. V is TRBV14 and J is TRBJ2-7, with no clear D. The CDR3 is 12 residues long. Germline-derived CDR1 and CDR2 are SGHDN and FVKESK. Trimming pared 0 bases from V and 6 bases from J, leaving 6 bases between. The CDR3 reads CASSQDRAEQYF. The CDR3 DNA sequence: TGTGCCAGCAGCCAAGATAGAGCCGAGCAGTACTTC.

This clone was recorded a few times. The V gene is TRBV18, the J gene TRBJ2-7; TRBD2 matches at 9 bases. The CDR3 totals 14 residues. The trim removed 0 bases at V and 6 bases at J, leaving 3 bases unmatched. Germline CDR1 is KGHSH and CDR2 is LQKENI. The CDR3 spells CASSPPGTSFEQYF. CDR3 sequence (DNA): TGTGCCAGCTCACCACCCGGGACTAGCTTCGAGCAGTACTTC.

This chain uses TRBV5-4 with TRBJ2-1, with D tentatively TRBD2 (7 bases). The germline V and J ends were trimmed by 4 bases and 6 bases, with 20 bases remaining between them. The CDR3 totals 16 residues. Germline CDR1 and CDR2: SGHNT and YYREEE (reference sequence). This CDR3 reads CASSVRGGRAFNEQFF. The CDR3 DNA sequence: TGTGCCAGCAGCGTCAGGGGAGGGAGGGCCTTCAATGAGCAGTTCTTC.

The DNA of the CDR3 is TGTGCCAGCAGTTATTCAGCGGCACGTTACAATGAGCAGTTCTTC. Translated: CASSYSAARYNEQFF. This sequence joins TRBV6-7 and TRBJ2-1; D possibly corresponds to TRBD2 (5 bases). TRBV6-7 qualifies as an ORF whose function is uncertain. The length of the CDR3 is 15 residues. With 3 bases removed from V and 4 bases from J, the gap between germline ends came to 13 bases.

V usage is TRBV6-6 and J usage is TRBJ1-2, with TRBD1 as a possible D gene (6 bases). The ends were cut back, 6 bases at V and 13 bases at J, with 21 bases in the middle. The CDR3 is 13 amino acids. Germline CDR1 and CDR2: MNHNY and SVGAGI (reference sequence). The CDR3 DNA is TGTGCCAGCAGCCATCATTCGGACAGCTCTGGCACCTTC. This codes for CASSHHSDSSGTF.

The chain uses TRBV18 and TRBJ2-1; D ambiguous. This CDR3 contains 13 residues. V was cut by 2 bases and J by 7 bases, with 9 bases left in between. From germline, CDR1 is KGHSH and CDR2 LQKENI. The CDR3 DNA reads as TGTGCCAGCTCACCAAAAGCACGGAATGAGCAGTTCTTC. Translation: CASSPKARNEQFF. Based on the CDR3 plus reference TRBV18 and TRBJ2-1, the full variable domain is NAGVMQNPRHLVRRRGQEARLRCSPMKGHSHVYWYRQLPEEGLKFMVYLQKENIIDESGMPKERFSAEFPKEGPSILRIQQVVRGDSAAYFCASSPKARNEQFFGPGTRLTVL.

V is TRBV19 and J is TRBJ1-5, with 8 bases fitting TRBD1. CDR1 LNHDA and CDR2 SQIVND come from the germline V gene (reference sequence). Trimming at V came to 3 bases and at J to 2 bases, leaving 6 bases not matched to a gene. The CDR3 is made up of 16 amino acids. The CDR3 is CASSMARGLGNQPQHF. CDR3 nucleotides: TGTGCCAGTAGTATGGCCAGGGGGCTTGGCAATCAGCCCCAGCATTTT.

The V and J genes are TRBV5-1 and TRBJ1-2; 7 nucleotides align to TRBD1. Germline CDR1 SGHRS, CDR2 YFSETQ. The CDR3 totals 15 residues. The V gene end was trimmed by 3 bases and the J gene end by 5 bases; junction bases not matched to a gene: 10. The CDR3 sequence: CASSWMGTAEYGYTF. CDR3 DNA: TGCGCCAGCAGCTGGATGGGGACAGCCGAATATGGCTACACCTTC.